This is a list of T cell receptor beta chains from one sample in a study of preoperative IRX-2 immunotherapy in early breast cancer. TCRdb's copy holds only in-frame clones and misses some; the assay was immunoSEQ multiplex PCR. Here the sample spans 30,000 or so clones, 82% being singletons. This specimen was acquired from a patient treated with IRX-2 immunotherapy. Receptors originate from a human donor with breast cancer. CDR3s include the opening cysteine and the closing phenylalanine or tryptophan. The D gene is left open where the match is weak. Expanded clones are given a class, and other clones once, few, many or no size at all.

D gene	V gene	J gene	clone size	CDR3 DNA	CDR3 protein
.	TRBV23-1	TRBJ1-1	.	TGCGCCACCACCAACCCTGGGGGCACTGAAGCTTTCTTT	CATTNPGGTEAFF
.	TRBV28	TRBJ1-1	.	TGTGCCAGCAGTTTTCAGGGGACGGAAGCTTTCTTT	CASSFQGTEAFF
.	TRBV25-1	TRBJ1-1	.	TGTGCCAGCAGTGGGGGGGTCAACACTGAAGCTTTCTTT	CASSGGVNTEAFF
.	TRBV6-8	TRBJ1-4	.	TGTGCCAGCAGCCGAGCCCCCAGGGGTCTCCACGAAAAACTGTTTTTT	CASSRAPRGLHEKLFF
.	TRBV23-1	TRBJ2-3	few	TGCGCCAGCAGCCTAAACGTGGGACAAAGCACAGATACGCAGTATTTT	CASSLNVGQSTDTQYF
.	TRBV23-1	TRBJ2-7	few	TGCGCCAGCAGCCAAGTTACCGGGCAATACGAGCAGTACTTC	CASSQVTGQYEQYF
TRBD2	TRBV11-3	TRBJ2-7	.	TGTGCCAGCAGCCCTAGCGGGATGGTATACGAGCAGTACTTC	CASSPSGMVYEQYF
TRBD2	TRBV18	TRBJ2-7	.	TGTGCCAGCTCACCATCACTAGCGGGGTTCTACGAGCAGTACTTC	CASSPSLAGFYEQYF
TRBD1	TRBV5-1	TRBJ1-5	.	TGCGCCAGCAGCTACGGGACAGGGAGGGGGCAGCCCCAGCATTTT	CASSYGTGRGQPQHF
.	TRBV19	TRBJ1-3	few	TGTGCCAGTACCAGGGACTCCACCATATATTTT	CASTRDSTIYF
TRBD2	TRBV10-2	TRBJ2-3	few	TGCGCCAGCAGCCTAGCGGGAGCCACAGATACGCAGTATTTT	CASSLAGATDTQYF
.	TRBV29-1	TRBJ1-1	.	TGCAGCGTTGAAGGGCAGAGGAACACTGAAGCTTTCTTT	CSVEGQRNTEAFF
.	TRBV18	TRBJ2-1	.	TGTGCCAGCTCACCAGACAGAAACAATGAGCAGTTCTTC	CASSPDRNNEQFF
TRBD1	TRBV7-6	TRBJ1-3	.	TGTGCCAGCACCAGCCGACCGGGACAGGCTGGAAACACCATATATTTT	CASTSRPGQAGNTIYF
.	TRBV18	TRBJ2-1	.	TGTGCCAGCTCACCAAGGGGGCTAGCGCCGAGCTCCTACAATGAGCAGTTCTTC	CASSPRGLAPSSYNEQFF
.	TRBV6-8	TRBJ1-5	medium-sized	TGTGCCAGCAGTTTCCTAAGTTTCGGGGACGGACAGCCCCAGCATTTT	CASSFLSFGDGQPQHF
.	TRBV6-8	TRBJ1-6	.	TGTGCCAGCAGTGTATTGGACAGAAATTCACCCCTCCACTTT	CASSVLDRNSPLHF
.	TRBV19	TRBJ1-4	.	TGTGCCAGTAGTATGATTGCTACTAATGAAAAACTGTTTTTT	CASSMIATNEKLFF
TRBD2	TRBV7-7	TRBJ2-7	.	TGTGCCAGCAGCCCGATGACTAGCGTCCTCTCCTACGAGCAGTACTTC	CASSPMTSVLSYEQYF
TRBD1	TRBV28	TRBJ2-7	few	TGTGCCAGCAGTTCAATCGGACAGGGAATCGAGCAGTACTTC	CASSSIGQGIEQYF
.	TRBV7-8	TRBJ2-3	.	TGTGCCAGCAGCCAAAGGCAGGGGTGGACAGATACGCAGTATTTT	CASSQRQGWTDTQYF
.	TRBV28	TRBJ1-2	.	TGTGCCAGCAGTACTCCCGGGACCCCGTATGGCTACACCTTC	CASSTPGTPYGYTF
.	TRBV5-1	TRBJ2-7	.	TGCGCCAGCAGCTTGTTTTCGCGGGGGCCCTACGAGCAGTACTTC	CASSLFSRGPYEQYF
.	TRBV19	TRBJ2-7	.	TGTGCCAGTAGGAAGAGGGAACGCCTCGAGCAGTACTTC	CASRKRERLEQYF
TRBD2	TRBV11-3	TRBJ2-1	.	TGTGCCAGCAGCGCCCCGGGGGGCTACAATGAGCAGTTCTTC	CASSAPGGYNEQFF
.	TRBV15	TRBJ2-5	.	TGTGCCACCAGCCGGCGGGCCCCGGGGAGGGAGACCCAGTACTTC	CATSRRAPGRETQYF
.	TRBV2	TRBJ1-2	.	TGTGCCAGCAGCAGGTCGACGGCAGGCGGCTACACCTTC	CASSRSTAGGYTF
TRBD1	TRBV6-8	TRBJ2-7	.	TGTGCCAGCAGTTACGGGACAGGTAGAACCTACGAGCAGTACTTC	CASSYGTGRTYEQYF
.	TRBV5-1	TRBJ2-3	.	TGCGCCAGCAGCTTGGTGACGGGTGCAGGCACAGATACGCAGTATTTT	CASSLVTGAGTDTQYF
.	TRBV6-8	TRBJ1-5	.	TGTGCCAGCAGGAACAGGGCTAGCAATCAGCCCCAGCATTTT	CASRNRASNQPQHF